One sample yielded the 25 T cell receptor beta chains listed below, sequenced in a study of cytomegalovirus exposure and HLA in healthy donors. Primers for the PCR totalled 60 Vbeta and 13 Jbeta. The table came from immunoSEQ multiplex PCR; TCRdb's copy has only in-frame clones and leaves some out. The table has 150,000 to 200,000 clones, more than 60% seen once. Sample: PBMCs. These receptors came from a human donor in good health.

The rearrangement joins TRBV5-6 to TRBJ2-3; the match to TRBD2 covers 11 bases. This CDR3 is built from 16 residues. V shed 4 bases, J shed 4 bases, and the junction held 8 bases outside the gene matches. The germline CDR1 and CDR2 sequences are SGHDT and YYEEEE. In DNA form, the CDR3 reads TGTGCCAGCAGCCCGGCGGGACTAGCGGTGGCAGATACGCAGTATTTT. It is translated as CASSPAGLAVADTQYF.

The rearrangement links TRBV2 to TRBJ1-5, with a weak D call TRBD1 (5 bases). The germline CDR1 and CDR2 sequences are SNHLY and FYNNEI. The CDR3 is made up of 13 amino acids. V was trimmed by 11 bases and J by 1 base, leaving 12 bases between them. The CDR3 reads CAGGEGSNQPQHF. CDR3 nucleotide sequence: TGTGCCGGGGGGGAGGGAAGCAATCAGCCCCAGCATTTT.

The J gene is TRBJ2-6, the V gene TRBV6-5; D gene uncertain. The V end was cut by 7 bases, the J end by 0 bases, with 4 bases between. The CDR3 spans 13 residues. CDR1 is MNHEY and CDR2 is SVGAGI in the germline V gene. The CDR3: CASTSSGANVLTF. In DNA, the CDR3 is TGTGCCAGCACCTCCTCTGGGGCCAACGTCCTGACTTTC.

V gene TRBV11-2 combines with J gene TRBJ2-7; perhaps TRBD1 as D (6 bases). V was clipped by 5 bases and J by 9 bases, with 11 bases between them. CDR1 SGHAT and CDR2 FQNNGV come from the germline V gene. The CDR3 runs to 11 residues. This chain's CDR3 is CASSLTGLQYF. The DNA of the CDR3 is TGTGCCAGCAGCCTCACAGGGTTGCAGTACTTC.

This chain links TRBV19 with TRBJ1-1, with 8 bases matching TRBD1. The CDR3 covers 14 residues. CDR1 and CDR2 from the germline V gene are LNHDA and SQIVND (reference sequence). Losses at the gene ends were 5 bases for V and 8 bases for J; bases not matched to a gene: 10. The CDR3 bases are TGTGCCAGTAGTCCGCCTCCGGGACAGGTAGAAGCTTTCTTT. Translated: CASSPPPGQVEAFF.

For the CDR3, the DNA is TGCAGCGTTGAGCCACAGGGGAACACTGAAGCTTTCTTT. It translates to CSVEPQGNTEAFF. The chain links TRBV29-1 to TRBJ1-1; D is possibly TRBD1 (6 bases). Trimming took off 3 bases at V and 1 base at J, with 9 bases between the two ends. This CDR3 is 13 amino acids long. CDR1 is SQVTM and CDR2 is ANQGSEA in the germline V gene.

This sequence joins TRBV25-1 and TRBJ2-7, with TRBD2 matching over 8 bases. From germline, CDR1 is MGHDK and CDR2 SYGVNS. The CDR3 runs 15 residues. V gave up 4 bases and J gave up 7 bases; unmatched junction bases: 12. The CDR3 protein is CASSVLGAGAGEQYF. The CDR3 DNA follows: TGTGCCAGCAGTGTGCTCGGAGCGGGGGCGGGAGAGCAGTACTTC.

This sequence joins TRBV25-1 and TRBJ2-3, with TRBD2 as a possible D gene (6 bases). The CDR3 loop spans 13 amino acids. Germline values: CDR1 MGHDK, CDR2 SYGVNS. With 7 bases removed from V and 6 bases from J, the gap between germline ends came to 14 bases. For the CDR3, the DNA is TGTGCCAGCATCCTTTCGGGGAGGGATACGCAGTATTTT. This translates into CASILSGRDTQYF.

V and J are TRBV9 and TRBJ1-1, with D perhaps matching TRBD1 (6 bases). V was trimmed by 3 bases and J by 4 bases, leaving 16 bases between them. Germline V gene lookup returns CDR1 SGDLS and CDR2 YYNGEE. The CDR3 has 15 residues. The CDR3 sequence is CASSASITGSTEAFF. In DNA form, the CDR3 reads TGTGCCAGCAGCGCCAGTATCACAGGGAGCACTGAAGCTTTCTTT. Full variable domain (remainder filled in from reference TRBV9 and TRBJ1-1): DSGVTQTPKHLITATGQRVTLRCSPRSGDLSVYWYQQSLDQGLQFLIQYYNGEERAKGNILERFSAQQFPDLHSELNLSSLELGDSALYFCASSASITGSTEAFFGQGTRLTVV.

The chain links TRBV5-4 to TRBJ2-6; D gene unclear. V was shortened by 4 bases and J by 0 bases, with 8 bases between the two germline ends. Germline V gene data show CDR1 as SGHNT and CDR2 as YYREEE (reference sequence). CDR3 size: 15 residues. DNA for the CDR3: TGTGCCAGCAGCCAACCGAGCTCTGGGGCCAACGTCCTGACTTTC. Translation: CASSQPSSGANVLTF.

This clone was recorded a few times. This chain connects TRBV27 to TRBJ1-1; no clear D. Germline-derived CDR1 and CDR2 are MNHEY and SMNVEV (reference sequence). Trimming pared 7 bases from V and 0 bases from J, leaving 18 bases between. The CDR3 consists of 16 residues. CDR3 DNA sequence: TGTGCCAGCATGATAGAAGTTGGGCGAATGAACACTGAAGCTTTCTTT. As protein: CASMIEVGRMNTEAFF.

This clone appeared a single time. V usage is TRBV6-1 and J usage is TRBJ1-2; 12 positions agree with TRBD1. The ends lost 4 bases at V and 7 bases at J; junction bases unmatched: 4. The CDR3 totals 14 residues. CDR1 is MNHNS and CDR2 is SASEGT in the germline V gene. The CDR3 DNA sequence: TGTGCCAGCAGTGGGGGACAGGGGGCCAGTGGCTACACCTTC. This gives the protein CASSGGQGASGYTF.

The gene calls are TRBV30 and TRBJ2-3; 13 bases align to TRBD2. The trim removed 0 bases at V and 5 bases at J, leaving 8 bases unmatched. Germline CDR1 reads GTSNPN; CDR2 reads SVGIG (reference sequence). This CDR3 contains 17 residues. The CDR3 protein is CAWSVRTSGGAIDTQYF. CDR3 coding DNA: TGTGCCTGGAGTGTACGTACTAGCGGGGGGGCCATAGATACGCAGTATTTT.

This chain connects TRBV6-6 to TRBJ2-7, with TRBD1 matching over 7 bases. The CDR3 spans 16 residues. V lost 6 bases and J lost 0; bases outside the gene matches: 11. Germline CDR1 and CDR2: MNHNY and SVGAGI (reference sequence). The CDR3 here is CASRGSRTGSSYEQYF. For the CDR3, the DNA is TGTGCCAGCAGGGGGAGCCGGACAGGAAGCTCCTACGAGCAGTACTTC.

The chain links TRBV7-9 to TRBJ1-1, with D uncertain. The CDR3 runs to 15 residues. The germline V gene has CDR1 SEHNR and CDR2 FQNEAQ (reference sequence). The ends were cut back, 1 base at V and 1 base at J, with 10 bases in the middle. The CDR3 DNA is TGTGCCAGCAGCTTAGTTGTTTCAGGGAACACTGAAGCTTTCTTT. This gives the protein CASSLVVSGNTEAFF. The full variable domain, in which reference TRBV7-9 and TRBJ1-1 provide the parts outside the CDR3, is DTGVSQNPRHKITKRGQNVTFRCDPISEHNRLYWYRQTLGQGPEFLTYFQNEAQLEKSRLLSDRFSAERPKGSFSTLEIQRTEQGDSAMYLCASSLVVSGNTEAFFGQGTRLTVV.

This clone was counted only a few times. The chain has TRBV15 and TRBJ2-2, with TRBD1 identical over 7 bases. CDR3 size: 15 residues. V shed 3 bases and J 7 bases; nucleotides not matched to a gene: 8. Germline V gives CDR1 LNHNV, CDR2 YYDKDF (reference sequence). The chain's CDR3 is CATSSARQGNGELFF. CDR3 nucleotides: TGTGCCACCAGCAGCGCGAGACAGGGAAACGGGGAGCTGTTTTTT.

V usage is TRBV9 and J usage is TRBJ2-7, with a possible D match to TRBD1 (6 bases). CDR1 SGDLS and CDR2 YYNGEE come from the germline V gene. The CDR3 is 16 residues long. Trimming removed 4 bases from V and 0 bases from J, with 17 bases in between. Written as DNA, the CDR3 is TGTGCCAGCAGCACCCCCTATGGACAGAACTCCTACGAGCAGTACTTC. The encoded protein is CASSTPYGQNSYEQYF.

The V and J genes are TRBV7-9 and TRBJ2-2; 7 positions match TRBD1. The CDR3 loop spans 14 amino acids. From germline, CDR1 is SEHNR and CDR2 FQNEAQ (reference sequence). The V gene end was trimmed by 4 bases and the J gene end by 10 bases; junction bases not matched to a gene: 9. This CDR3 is CASSSLDRREELFF. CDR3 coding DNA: TGTGCCAGCAGCTCCTTGGACAGGCGAGAGGAGCTGTTTTTT.

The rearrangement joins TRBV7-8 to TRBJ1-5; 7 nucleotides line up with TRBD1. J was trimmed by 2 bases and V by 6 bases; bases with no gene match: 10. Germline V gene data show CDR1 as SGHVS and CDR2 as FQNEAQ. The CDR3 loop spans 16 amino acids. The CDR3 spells CASRPKGAEGNQPQHF. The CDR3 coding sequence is TGTGCCAGCAGACCCAAGGGGGCTGAGGGCAATCAGCCCCAGCATTTT.

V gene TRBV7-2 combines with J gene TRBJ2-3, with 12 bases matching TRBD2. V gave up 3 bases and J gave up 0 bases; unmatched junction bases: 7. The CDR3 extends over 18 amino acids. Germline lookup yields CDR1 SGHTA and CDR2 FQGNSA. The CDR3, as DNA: TGTGCCAGCAGCTTGCTTAGCCTAGCGGGGGGGAGCACAGATACGCAGTATTTT. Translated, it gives CASSLLSLAGGSTDTQYF.

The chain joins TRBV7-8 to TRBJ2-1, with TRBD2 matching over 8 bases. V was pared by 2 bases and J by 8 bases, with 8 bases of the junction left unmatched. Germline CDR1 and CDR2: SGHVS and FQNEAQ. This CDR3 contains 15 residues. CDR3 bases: TGTGCCAGCAGCTTACGCGGGGGGAGTTTGGATGAGCAGTTCTTC. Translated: CASSLRGGSLDEQFF.

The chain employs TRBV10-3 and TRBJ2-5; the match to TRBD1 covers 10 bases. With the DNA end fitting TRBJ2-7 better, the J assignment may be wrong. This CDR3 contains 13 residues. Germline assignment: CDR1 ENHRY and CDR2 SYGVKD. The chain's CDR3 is CATWDRGLYEQYF. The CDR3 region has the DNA TGTGCCACCTGGGACAGGGGATTGTACGAGCAGTACTTC.

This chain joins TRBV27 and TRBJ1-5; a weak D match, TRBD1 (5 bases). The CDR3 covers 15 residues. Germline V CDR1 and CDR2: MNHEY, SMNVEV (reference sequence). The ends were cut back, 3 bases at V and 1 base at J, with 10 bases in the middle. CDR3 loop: CASSLVKGSNQPQHF. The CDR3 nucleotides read TGTGCCAGCAGTTTGGTTAAGGGGAGCAATCAGCCCCAGCATTTT.

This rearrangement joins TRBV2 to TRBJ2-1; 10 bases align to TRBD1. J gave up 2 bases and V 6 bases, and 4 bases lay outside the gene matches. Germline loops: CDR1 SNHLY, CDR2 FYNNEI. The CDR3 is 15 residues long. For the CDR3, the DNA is TGTGCCAGCAGCCCGACAGGGGGCACCTACAATGAGCAGTTCTTC. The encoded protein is CASSPTGGTYNEQFF.

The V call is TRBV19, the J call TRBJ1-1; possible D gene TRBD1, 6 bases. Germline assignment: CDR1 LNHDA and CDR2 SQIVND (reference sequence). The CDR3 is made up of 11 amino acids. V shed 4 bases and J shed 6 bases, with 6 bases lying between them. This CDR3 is CASSKGAEAFF. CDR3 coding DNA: TGTGCCAGTAGTAAGGGGGCTGAAGCTTTCTTT.